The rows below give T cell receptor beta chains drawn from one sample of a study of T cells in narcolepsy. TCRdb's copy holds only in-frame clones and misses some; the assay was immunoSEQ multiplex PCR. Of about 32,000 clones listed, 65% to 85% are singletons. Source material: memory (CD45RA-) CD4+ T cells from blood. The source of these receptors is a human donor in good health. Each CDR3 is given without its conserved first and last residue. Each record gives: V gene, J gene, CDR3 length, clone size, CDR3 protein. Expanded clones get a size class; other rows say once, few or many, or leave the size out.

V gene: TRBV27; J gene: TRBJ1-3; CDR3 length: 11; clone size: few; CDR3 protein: ASRKRSGNTIY
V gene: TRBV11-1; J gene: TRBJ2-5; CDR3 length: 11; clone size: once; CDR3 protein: ASSLSRFETQY
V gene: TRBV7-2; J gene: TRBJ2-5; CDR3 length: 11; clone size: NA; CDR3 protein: ASSLPLRDQQY
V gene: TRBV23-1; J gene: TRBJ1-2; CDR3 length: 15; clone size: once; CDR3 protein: ASSQGGRGRRNYGYT
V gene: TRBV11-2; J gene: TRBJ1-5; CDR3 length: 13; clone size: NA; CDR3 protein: ATTEEGLSGQPQH
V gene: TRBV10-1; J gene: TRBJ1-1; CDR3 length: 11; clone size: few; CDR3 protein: ASSGLGRTEAF
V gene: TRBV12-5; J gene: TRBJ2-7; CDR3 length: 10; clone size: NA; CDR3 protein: ASGPAVNEQY
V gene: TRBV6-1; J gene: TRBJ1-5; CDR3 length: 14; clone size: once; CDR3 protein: ASSGRTGGFGQPQH
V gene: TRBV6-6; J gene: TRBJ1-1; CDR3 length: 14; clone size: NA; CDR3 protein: ASSRPPEGGNTEAF
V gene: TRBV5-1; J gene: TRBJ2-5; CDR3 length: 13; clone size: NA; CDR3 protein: ASTRNGAEGETQY
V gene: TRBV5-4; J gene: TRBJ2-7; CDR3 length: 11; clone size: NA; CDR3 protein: ASSQGSGYEQY
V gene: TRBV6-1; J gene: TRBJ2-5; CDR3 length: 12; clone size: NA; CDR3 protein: ASGLKRGVETQY
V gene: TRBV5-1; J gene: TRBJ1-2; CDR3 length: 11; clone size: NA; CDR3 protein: ASSSRQGYGYT
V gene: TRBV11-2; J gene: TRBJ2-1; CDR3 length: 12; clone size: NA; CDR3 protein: ASSLAGGRAEQF
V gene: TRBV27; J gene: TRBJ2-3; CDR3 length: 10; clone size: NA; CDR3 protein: ASSTRADTQY
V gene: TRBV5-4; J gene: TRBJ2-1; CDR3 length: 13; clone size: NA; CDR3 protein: ASSSLSEAYNEQF
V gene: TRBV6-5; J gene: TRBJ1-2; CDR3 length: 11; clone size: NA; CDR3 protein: ASKQAGPGGYT
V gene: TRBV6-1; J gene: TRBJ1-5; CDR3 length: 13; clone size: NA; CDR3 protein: ASSGTGSGNQPQH
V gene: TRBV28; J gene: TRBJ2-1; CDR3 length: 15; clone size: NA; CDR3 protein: ASSLAVGGRSYNEQF
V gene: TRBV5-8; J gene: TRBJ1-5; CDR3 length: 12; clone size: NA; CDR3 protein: ASSPGQGNQPQH
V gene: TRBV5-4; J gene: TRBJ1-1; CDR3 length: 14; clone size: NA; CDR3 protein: ASSPSLGQHNPEAF
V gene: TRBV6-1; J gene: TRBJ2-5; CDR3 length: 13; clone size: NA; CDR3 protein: ASSDGTGVGETQY
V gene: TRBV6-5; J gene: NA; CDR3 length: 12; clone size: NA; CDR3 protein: ASSYNSLPNEQY
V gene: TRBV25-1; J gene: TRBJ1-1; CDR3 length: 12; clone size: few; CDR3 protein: ASSGFTGTGEAF
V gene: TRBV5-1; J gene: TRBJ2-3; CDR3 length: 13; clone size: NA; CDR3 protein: ASSLDLIRTDTQY
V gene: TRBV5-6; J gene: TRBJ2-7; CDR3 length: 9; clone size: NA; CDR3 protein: ASSFAHEQY
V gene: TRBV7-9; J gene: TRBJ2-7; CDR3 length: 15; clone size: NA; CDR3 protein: ASSGKGLADSSYEQY
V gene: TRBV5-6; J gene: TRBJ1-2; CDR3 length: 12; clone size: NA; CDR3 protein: ASRPRDRNYGYT
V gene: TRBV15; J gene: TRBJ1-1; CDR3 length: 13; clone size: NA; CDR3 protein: ATSRDDSLYTEAF
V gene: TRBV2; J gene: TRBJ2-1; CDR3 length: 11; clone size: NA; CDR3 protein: ATAARYYNEQF
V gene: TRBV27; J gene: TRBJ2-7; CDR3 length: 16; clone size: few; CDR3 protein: ASTRGTSGPKSPAEQY
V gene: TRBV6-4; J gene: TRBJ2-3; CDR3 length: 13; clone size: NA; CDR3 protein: ASSVGSGTADTQY
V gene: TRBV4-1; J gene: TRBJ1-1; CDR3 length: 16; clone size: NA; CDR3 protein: ASSQDQRQGGRKTEAF
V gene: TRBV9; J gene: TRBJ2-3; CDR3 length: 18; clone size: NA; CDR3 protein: ASSVGGAAGLVTLTDTQY
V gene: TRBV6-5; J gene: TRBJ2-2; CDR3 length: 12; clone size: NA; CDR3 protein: ASSAGTSAGELF
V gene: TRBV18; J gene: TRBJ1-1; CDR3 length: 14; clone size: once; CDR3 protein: ASSPVSGAGFGEAF